The 28 T cell receptor beta chains presented below share a single source sample, sequenced in a study of cytomegalovirus exposure and HLA in healthy donors (dated by TCRdb to 2015 to 2018). The library was produced with the immunoSEQ multiplex PCR assay. For the multiplex PCR, a mixture combining 60 forward primers for TCR Vbeta segments and 13 reverse primers for TCR Jbeta segments was used. What TCRdb holds here is the immuneACCESS table cut down to in-frame rearrangements. Part of the clones is not present; checked against another copy, under half of the missing clones reflect an unresolved V gene, and the others are unexplained. The sample has some 240,000 clones on record, around 90% of them singletons. Approximately 1.5% of the sample rests with the top ten. The sequenced sample was PBMCs. Receptors originate from a girl aged 2-10 years in good health and CMV-seronegative.

The CDR3 DNA reads TGTGCCAGCAGTCCACAGGGGAACTCCTACGAGCAGTACTTC. Its translation is CASSPQGNSYEQYF. This rearrangement joins TRBV28 to TRBJ2-7; 7 bases match TRBD1. J lost 0 bases, V lost 5 bases, and 4 bases had no gene match. CDR3 length: 14 amino acids. The V gene's germline CDR1 is MDHEN and CDR2 SYDVKM.

This clone was counted between two and nine times. The chain joins TRBV4-1 to TRBJ1-6; D is perhaps TRBD1 (6 bases). The V gene lost 1 base and the J gene lost 8 bases, with 12 bases spanning the gap. CDR1 is MGHRA and CDR2 is YSYEKL in the germline V gene. The CDR3 runs 15 residues. CDR3 sequence (DNA): TGCGCCAGCAGCCAAGTCACAGGGTTGGATTCACCCCTCCACTTT. Translating it yields CASSQVTGLDSPLHF.

V is TRBV25-1 and J is TRBJ2-7, with D possibly being TRBD2 (5 bases). Germline V CDR1 and CDR2: MGHDK, SYGVNS. CDR3 length: 14 amino acids. Trimming shortened V by 5 bases and J by 2 bases, and 13 bases separated the two germline ends. The CDR3 sequence: CASSRQDFPYEQYF. The CDR3 DNA reads as TGTGCCAGCAGTCGGCAGGACTTCCCCTACGAGCAGTACTTC.

The chain recombines TRBV14 with TRBJ1-2; 9 bases align to TRBD1. Germline V gene sequence: CDR1 SGHDN, CDR2 FVKESK. With V trimmed by 8 bases and J by 7 bases, 5 bases remained unmatched. This CDR3 is built from 12 residues. In DNA, the CDR3 is TGTGCCAGCGGGACAGGGAAGTTTGGCTACACCTTC. It specifies CASGTGKFGYTF.

V and J are TRBV19 and TRBJ1-1; no clear D gene. V was pared by 7 bases and J by 3 bases, with 18 bases between. This CDR3 is built from 15 residues. Germline V gene sequence: CDR1 LNHDA, CDR2 SQIVND (reference sequence). The CDR3 DNA follows: TGTGCCAGTATTACGAGGGATAGCGGGGACACTGAAGCTTTCTTT. Protein product: CASITRDSGDTEAFF.

The chain links TRBV6-5 to TRBJ2-1; weak D call: TRBD2 (5 bases). Trimming took off 6 bases at V and 8 bases at J, with 11 bases between the two ends. The V gene's germline CDR1 is MNHEY and CDR2 SVGAGI. CDR3 length: 12 residues. The CDR3 reads CASSRTRDEQFF. CDR3 in DNA: TGTGCCAGCAGCCGCACTAGAGATGAGCAGTTCTTC.

This chain joins TRBV10-3 and TRBJ2-3; 11 bases agree with TRBD1. With V trimmed by 0 bases and J by 3 bases, 11 bases remained unmatched. The CDR3 extends over 19 amino acids. Germline loops: CDR1 ENHRY, CDR2 SYGVKD. The CDR3 DNA follows: TGTGCCATCAGTGAGTCCCTTGGACGTGGGACAGGGGGAACAGATACGCAGTATTTT. It encodes CAISESLGRGTGGTDTQYF.

V and J are TRBV9 and TRBJ2-5; D is uncertain. V dropped 3 bases and J dropped 0 bases, with 9 bases sitting between them. The CDR3 is 14 residues long. The germline CDR1 and CDR2 sequences are SGDLS and YYNGEE. The CDR3 loop is CASSGSSDQETQYF. As DNA, the CDR3 is TGTGCCAGCAGCGGGTCGAGCGACCAAGAGACCCAGTACTTC.

A word on this clone: An end of the junction does not agree with germline; a read error may underlie this. The gene calls are TRBV7-7 and TRBJ2-1, with D possibly TRBD2 on 5 matching bases. The CDR3 runs 15 residues. Germline CDR1 and CDR2: SSHAT and FNYEAQ (reference sequence). CDR3 DNA sequence: TGTGCTAGCAGCTTAGGACCAGCGGTCTACAATGAGCAGTTCTTC. It encodes CASSLGPAVYNEQFF.

V is TRBV7-8 and J is TRBJ2-2; D is uncertain. V lost 5 bases and J lost 1, with 8 bases in between. The length of the CDR3 is 14 residues. The germline V gene encodes CDR1 SGHVS and CDR2 FQNEAQ. Written as DNA, the CDR3 is TGTGCCAGCAGCCCCTCCAGGAACACCGGGGAGCTGTTTTTT. This codes for CASSPSRNTGELFF.

This chain uses TRBV5-6 with TRBJ2-5; 7 bases are a match to TRBD2. The tail of the sequence fits TRBJ2-7 better, so the J call may be wrong. The CDR3 runs 14 residues. Germline assignment: CDR1 SGHDT and CDR2 YYEEEE. The CDR3 protein is CASSLGEGSYEQYF. The CDR3 DNA is TGTGCCAGCAGCTTGGGGGAGGGTTCCTACGAGCAGTACTTC.

The chain employs TRBV6-1 and TRBJ1-5; 7 positions match TRBD1. The CDR3 extends over 14 amino acids. V gave up 6 bases and J gave up 0 bases; unmatched junction bases: 2. CDR1 is MNHNS and CDR2 is SASEGT in the germline V gene. CDR3 nucleotide sequence: TGTGCCAGCAGGGGGACAGTTAGCAATCAGCCCCAGCATTTT. It codes for CASRGTVSNQPQHF.

This rearrangement joins TRBV5-1 to TRBJ2-5, with D tentatively TRBD2 (5 bases). The germline gives CDR1 SGHRS, CDR2 YFSETQ. The CDR3 is 17 amino acids. Trimming took 3 bases from V and 3 from J, leaving 21 bases between them. The CDR3 DNA sequence: TGCGCCAGCAGCTCTCTCCTTTACTCAAACGGGGAAGAGACCCAGTACTTC. Translating it yields CASSSLLYSNGEETQYF.

V is TRBV5-1 and J is TRBJ2-1, with 14 positions matching TRBD2. Germline CDR1 reads SGHRS; CDR2 reads YFSETQ. This CDR3 is 18 amino acids long. V dropped 3 bases and J dropped 5; count of bases not matched to a gene: 10. CDR3 nucleotide sequence: TGCGCCAGCAGCTGGCCCGGGACTAGCGGGAGAGTGAACAATGAGCAGTTCTTC. Protein: CASSWPGTSGRVNNEQFF. Variable domain in full (rest from reference TRBV5-1 and TRBJ2-1): KAGVTQTPRYLIKTRGQQVTLSCSPISGHRSVSWYQQTPGQGLQFLFEYFSETQRNKGNFPGRFSGRQFSNSRSEMNVSTLELGDSALYLCASSWPGTSGRVNNEQFFGPGTRLTVL.

CDR3 loop: CSVASEGKHYNEQFF. The CDR3 region has the DNA TGCAGCGTTGCCTCTGAGGGTAAACACTACAATGAGCAGTTCTTC. V and J are TRBV29-1 and TRBJ2-1, with D possibly TRBD2 on 5 matching bases. Germline CDR1 and CDR2: SQVTM and ANQGSEA. The CDR3 totals 15 residues. V dropped 4 bases and J dropped 3 bases, with 16 bases sitting between them.

V usage is TRBV30 and J usage is TRBJ1-5; D may be TRBD1 (6 bases). CDR1 is GTSNPN, CDR2 SVGIG, per germline (reference sequence). The CDR3 spans 15 residues. V dropped 2 bases and J dropped 4 bases, with 15 bases sitting between them. The DNA of the CDR3 is TGTGCCTGGAGTCCAGCGCAGGGGATGAATCAGCCCCAGCATTTT. This sequence encodes CAWSPAQGMNQPQHF. Filled out from reference TRBV30 and TRBJ1-5, the complete variable domain reads SQTIHQWPATLVQPVGSPLSLECTVEGTSNPNLYWYRQAAGRGLQLLFYSVGIGQISSEVPQNLSASRPQDRQFILSSKKLLLSDSGFYLCAWSPAQGMNQPQHFGDGTRLSIL.

With regard to this clone: At one boundary the junction diverges from the germline segment, which might be a read error. This CDR3 reads CSSSLVEGEAFF. CDR3 sequence (DNA): TGTTCCAGCAGCTTAGTTGAGGGTGAAGCTTTCTTT. The V gene is TRBV7-9, the J gene TRBJ1-1; no clear D. The CDR3 is made up of 12 amino acids. Germline CDR1 is SEHNR and CDR2 is FQNEAQ (reference sequence).

In nucleotides, the CDR3 is TGTGCCAGCTCACCAGGGACAGGGGGCGCGATGAACACTGAAGCTTTCTTT. Amino acid sequence: CASSPGTGGAMNTEAFF. The chain links TRBV18 to TRBJ1-1; 12 bases agree with TRBD1. This CDR3 contains 17 residues. The trim removed 2 bases at V and 0 bases at J, leaving 4 bases unmatched. Germline V gene data show CDR1 as KGHSH and CDR2 as LQKENI. Together with reference TRBV18 and TRBJ1-1, the CDR3 gives the full variable domain: NAGVMQNPRHLVRRRGQEARLRCSPMKGHSHVYWYRQLPEEGLKFMVYLQKENIIDESGMPKERFSAEFPKEGPSILRIQQVVRGDSAAYFCASSPGTGGAMNTEAFFGQGTRLTVV.

The chain combines TRBV18 with TRBJ1-5; D might be TRBD1 (6 bases). Germline CDR1 is KGHSH and CDR2 is LQKENI. There are 15 residues in the CDR3. Between the trimmed V and J ends, which lost 5 bases and 3 bases, there was a span of 14 bases. The CDR3 region is CASSATGSFNQPQHF. In DNA, the CDR3 is TGTGCCAGCTCAGCCACAGGGTCTTTCAATCAGCCCCAGCATTTT.

V and J are TRBV7-3 and TRBJ1-1; D unclear. V lost 1 base and J 1 base, leaving 4 bases between the germline ends. Germline V gene data show CDR1 as SGHTA and CDR2 as FQGTGA. The CDR3 length is 13 residues. CDR3 residues: CASSLRANTEAFF. The CDR3 DNA is TGTGCCAGCAGCTTAAGGGCGAACACTGAAGCTTTCTTT.

J is TRBJ1-5 and V is TRBV28, with 7 nucleotides matching TRBD1. This CDR3 is built from 18 residues. The V gene end was trimmed by 5 bases and the J gene end by 3 bases; junction bases not matched to a gene: 16. The V gene's germline CDR1 is MDHEN and CDR2 SYDVKM. The CDR3: CASSHRQGRPRNNQPQHF. For the CDR3, the DNA is TGTGCCAGCAGTCATCGACAGGGCCGGCCACGAAACAATCAGCCCCAGCATTTT.

This chain joins TRBV5-6 and TRBJ2-7, with 9 bases matching TRBD1. After removal of 0 bases from V and 5 bases from J, the junction contained 9 bases not matched to a gene. The CDR3 length is 16 residues. Germline V CDR1 and CDR2: SGHDT, YYEEEE. The CDR3 protein is CASSLAQGQGGNEQYF. The DNA for the CDR3 is TGTGCCAGCAGCTTGGCTCAGGGACAGGGAGGGAACGAGCAGTACTTC.

A few counts support this clone. The gene calls are TRBV6-6 and TRBJ2-7; D call uncertain. The CDR3 has 12 amino acids. Trimming took off 0 bases at V and 5 bases at J, with 5 bases between the two ends. Germline V gene data show CDR1 as MNHNY and CDR2 as SVGAGI (reference sequence). CDR3: CASSYSTDEQYF. For the CDR3, the DNA is TGTGCCAGCAGTTACTCGACTGACGAGCAGTACTTC.

V and J are TRBV27 and TRBJ1-2; D unresolved. This CDR3 spans 11 amino acids. Germline V gives CDR1 MNHEY, CDR2 SMNVEV (reference sequence). Deletions cut 5 bases from V and 5 bases from J, with 6 bases between. The CDR3 DNA reads as TGTGCCAGCAGTAATCGGTATGGCTACACCTTC. Encoded protein: CASSNRYGYTF.

This chain links TRBV4-1 with TRBJ1-1; 7 bases align to TRBD1. The CDR3 loop spans 13 amino acids. Germline CDR1 and CDR2: MGHRA and YSYEKL. V trimming: 4 bases; J trimming: 6 bases; junction bases outside the gene matches: 5. The CDR3 sequence: CASSPGGGAEAFF. As DNA, the CDR3 is TGCGCCAGCAGCCCCGGAGGGGGCGCTGAAGCTTTCTTT.

This clone was detected a few times. The CDR3 here is CASSHPTGGNYGYTF. CDR3 nucleotides: TGTGCCAGCAGCCACCCGACAGGGGGGAACTATGGCTACACCTTC. The V gene is TRBV6-6, the J gene TRBJ1-2, with TRBD1 matching 9 bases. The CDR3 is 15 residues long. The V gene end was trimmed by 6 bases and the J gene end by 2 bases; junction bases not matched to a gene: 7. Germline CDR1 MNHNY, CDR2 SVGAGI (reference sequence).

This chain connects TRBV7-8 to TRBJ2-7; tentatively, D is TRBD1 (6 bases). V was shortened by 6 bases and J by 5 bases, with 14 bases between the two germline ends. In germline, CDR1 is SGHVS, CDR2 FQNEAQ. The CDR3 contains 13 residues. The CDR3 DNA follows: TGTGCCAGCAGGGGAGACAGGCGGAACGAGCAGTACTTC. This codes for CASRGDRRNEQYF.

This rearrangement joins TRBV10-1 to TRBJ1-1, with D unclear. This CDR3 has 12 residues. Trimming removed 3 bases from V and 14 bases from J, with 16 bases in between. CDR1 WNHNN and CDR2 SYGVQD come from the germline V gene (reference sequence). CDR3 in DNA: TGCGCCAGCAGTGACCAAGGGAGCCGGCTGTTCTTT. Its protein is CASSDQGSRLFF.